This T cell receptor (beta chain) emerged from a study of post-analysis software for immune sequencing data. Turning to the study itself: Clinical courses comprised relapsing-remitting, secondary progressive and progressive-relapsing multiple sclerosis. Study observations and caveats: Five or six TRBV segments appeared more often in patients than in controls, and TRBV5-6, TRBV5-1 and TRBV20-1 were among these. In multiple sclerosis, normalized Chao1 diversity was significantly below that of controls.

Presence of unique molecular identifiers characterized the TCR beta cDNA libraries. Researchers reported approximately 480,000 cDNA molecules coming from around 1 to 9.1 million T cells. MiXCR was run by TCRdb on the PCR reads, yielding one entry per CDR3 protein. Of some 690,000 distinct CDR3 sequences in the sample, over 45% were seen once. The V end lost 6 bases, the J end lost 5 bases, and 11 bases lay between the germline ends. The CDR3 has 13 residues. Germline CDR1 and CDR2: SGHTA and FQGTGA. This clonotype was seen a few times. The antigen is not known. The chain links TRBV7-3 to TRBJ2-1; possible D gene TRBD1, 6 bases. The receptor was derived from a girl under 10 years old with multiple sclerosis. Sequenced: blood. CDR3 nucleotides: TGTGCCAGCAGATTCGGACAGCACAATGAGCAGTTCTTC. Translating it yields CASRFGQHNEQFF.